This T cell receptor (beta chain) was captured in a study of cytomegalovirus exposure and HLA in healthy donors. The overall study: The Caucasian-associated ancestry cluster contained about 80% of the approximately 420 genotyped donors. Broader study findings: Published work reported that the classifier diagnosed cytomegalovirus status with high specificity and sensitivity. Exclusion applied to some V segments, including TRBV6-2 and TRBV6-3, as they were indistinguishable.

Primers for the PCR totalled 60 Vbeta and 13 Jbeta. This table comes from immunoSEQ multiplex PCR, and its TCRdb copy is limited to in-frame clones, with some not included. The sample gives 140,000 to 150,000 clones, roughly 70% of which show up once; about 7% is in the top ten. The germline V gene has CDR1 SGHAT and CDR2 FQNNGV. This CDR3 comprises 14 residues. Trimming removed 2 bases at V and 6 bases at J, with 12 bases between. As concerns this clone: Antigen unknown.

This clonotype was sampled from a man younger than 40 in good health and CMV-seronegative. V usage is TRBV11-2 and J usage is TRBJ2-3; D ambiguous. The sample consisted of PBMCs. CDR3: CASSLSQASDTQYF. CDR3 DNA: TGTGCCAGCAGCTTAAGCCAGGCCTCCGATACGCAGTATTTT.